This T cell receptor (beta chain) was found in a study of cytomegalovirus exposure and HLA in healthy donors. J lost 8 bases, V lost 7 bases, and 9 bases had no gene match. The CDR3 has 14 amino acids. Germline CDR1 reads SGHAT; CDR2 reads FQNNGV. Findings and caveats of the study: Relative to equally common others, HLA-associated TCR beta chains showed greater clonal expansion in a later analysis. A link between a missense DCLRE1C variant and TCR beta V- and J-gene trimming emerged from a later analysis.

Primers for the PCR totalled 60 Vbeta and 13 Jbeta. Profiled with immunoSEQ multiplex PCR; TCRdb holds only in-frame clones, not every one. The listing records just under 90,000 clones. Regarding this clone: As yet, its antigen is unknown.

The V gene is TRBV11-2, the J gene TRBJ2-4, with TRBD1 matching over 9 bases. This TCR was sampled from a girl aged 5-17 years in good health and CMV-seropositive. Source material: PBMCs. The CDR3 DNA follows: TGTGCCAGCACCGGGACAGGGTTGATGGACATTCAGTACTTC. Its translation: CASTGTGLMDIQYF.